This passage covers 5 T cell receptor beta chains from one sample sequenced in a study of T cells after yellow fever vaccination. Each CDR3 protein is one row after TCRdb ran MiXCR on the 5' RACE reads. Among about 26,000 distinct CDR3 sequences listed, roughly 4.5% were seen once. The specimen comprised PBMCs, either bulk or a sorted T-cell subset (CD4+, CD8+, memory, or dextramer-sorted; not recorded which), sampled on the day of the yellow fever booster vaccination. The receptors originated from a man in his late teens or twenties who received the YFV17D yellow fever vaccine.

The CDR3 DNA is TGTGCCAGCAGCTCGACCTGGGACAGGGTCGGCAAGAGGACCCAGTACTTC. Amino acid sequence: CASSSTWDRVGKRTQYF. This chain connects TRBV7-2 to TRBJ2-5; 9 bases are shared with TRBD1. The CDR3 consists of 17 residues. The V segment lost 4 bases and the J segment 7 bases; nucleotides outside the gene matches: 16. In germline, CDR1 is SGHTA, CDR2 FQGNSA.

There are many counts of this clonotype. The rearrangement links TRBV7-2 to TRBJ2-5; 7 positions agree with TRBD1. The germline V gene has CDR1 SGHTA and CDR2 FQGNSA. J lost 5 bases, V lost 2 bases, and 17 bases had no gene match. The CDR3 is 18 residues long. CDR3: CASSLRRSGRGWRETQYF. CDR3 DNA sequence: TGTGCCAGCAGCTTACGGCGGTCCGGCAGGGGGTGGAGGGAGACCCAGTACTTC.

This clonotype has ten or more counts. The J gene is TRBJ1-6, the V gene TRBV12-3 or TRBV12-4; D perhaps matches TRBD1 (6 bases). Deletions cut 6 bases from V and 13 bases from J, with 19 bases between. The CDR3 covers 14 residues. The CDR3 DNA sequence: TGTGCCAGCAGGGTAGACAGGCCAATTCACCCCCTCCACTTT. Its protein is CASRVDRPIHPLHF.

The chain joins TRBV24-1 to TRBJ2-3; no reliable D call. Trimming removed 1 base from V and 4 bases from J, with 11 bases in between. Germline CDR1 and CDR2: KGHDR and SFDVKD. The CDR3 is 15 residues long. For the CDR3, the DNA is TGTGCCACCAGTGATTTCTTAGATGCGGCAGATACGCAGTATTTT. Translation gives CATSDFLDAADTQYF.

This clonotype was detected ten times or more. The chain recombines TRBV20-1 with TRBJ2-2; 10 bases match TRBD2. The CDR3 sequence is 15 residues long. Trimming cost V 4 bases and J 3 bases; bases outside gene matches: 5. Germline CDR1 is DFQATT and CDR2 is SNEGSKA (reference sequence). The DNA for the CDR3 is TGCAGTGCTACCATCGGGACTAGCGACACCGGGGAGCTGTTTTTT. Residues: CSATIGTSDTGELFF.